These 3 T cell receptor beta chains were sequenced from one sample in a study of cytomegalovirus exposure and HLA in healthy donors. Primers included in the PCR were 60 Vbeta and 13 Jbeta primers. Clones were sequenced by immunoSEQ multiplex PCR, and TCRdb holds only the in-frame ones, with some missing. Counted here are under 200,000 clones, more than 80% occurring once; the ten biggest clones make up about 0.82%. The source material was PBMCs. The receptors were sampled from a woman aged 18-30 years in good health and CMV-seronegative.

As concerns this clone: Mismatch with germline at one junction end may stem from a read error. This chain uses TRBV7-9 with TRBJ2-2, with a weak D call TRBD2 (6 bases). From germline, CDR1 is SEHNR and CDR2 FQNEAQ (reference sequence). The CDR3 covers 18 residues. Here the CDR3 DNA reads TGTTCCAGCAGCTTAGTGCGGGGCTTAGTCACGAACACCGGGGAGCTGTTTTTT. This sequence encodes CSSSLVRGLVTNTGELFF.

About this clone: A junction end diverges from the germline sequence, so it may reflect a read error. The rearrangement uses TRBV28 and TRBJ1-3; no reliable D call. This CDR3 region has 12 residues. Per germline, CDR1 MDHEN and CDR2 SYDVKM. The CDR3 protein is CASSSPFREAHF. The CDR3 DNA is TGTGCCAGCAGTTCGCCCTTTCGAGAGGCCCATTTT. Variable domain in full (rest from reference TRBV28 and TRBJ1-3): DVKVTQSSRYLVKRTGEKVFLECVQDMDHENMFWYRQDPGLGLRLIYFSYDVKMKEKGDIPEGYSVSREKKERFSLILESASTNQTSMYLCASSSPFREAHFGEGSWLTVV.

The chain uses TRBV5-6 and TRBJ2-1; tentative D call: TRBD2 (6 bases). V lost 1 base to trimming and J lost 0 bases, with 11 bases between them. Germline values: CDR1 SGHDT, CDR2 YYEEEE. CDR3 length: 16 amino acids. CDR3 residues: CASSLYREFSYNEQFF. The CDR3 nucleotides read TGTGCCAGCAGCTTGTACCGGGAGTTCTCCTACAATGAGCAGTTCTTC.